This is a list of T cell receptor beta chains from one sample in a study of blood T cell repertoires in COVID-19. TCRdb keeps only in-frame clones here, not all; method: immunoSEQ multiplex PCR. The sample lists 200,000 to 300,000 clones, about 87% occurring once. Sequenced sample: PBMCs or T cells enriched from blood (not recorded which). Receptor source: a woman aged 25-40 years with acute COVID-19. CDR3s include the opening cysteine and the closing phenylalanine or tryptophan. Each record gives: clone size, V gene, J gene, D gene, CDR3 DNA, CDR3 protein. D genes are given only for firm matches. Clone size appears in some rows only: once, few, many, or a class for an expanded clone.

NA	TRBV6-5	TRBJ2-2	TRBD2	TGTGCCAGTCGACTAGCGGGGGGGCTCGCCGGGGAGCTGTTTTTT	CASRLAGGLAGELFF
NA	TRBV27	TRBJ1-2	NA	TGTGCCAGCAGTTTATCGATGGTGGAGGGATCCAACTATGGCTACACCTTC	CASSLSMVEGSNYGYTF
NA	TRBV19	TRBJ2-1	TRBD2	TGTGCCAGTAGTAGGACTAGCGGGTTGTACAATGAGCAGTTCTTC	CASSRTSGLYNEQFF
NA	TRBV12-3/TRBV12-4	TRBJ2-7	TRBD1	TGTGCCAGCAGTGACAGGGGCCCATACGAGCAGTACTTC	CASSDRGPYEQYF
NA	TRBV10-2	TRBJ2-3	NA	TGCGCCAGCAGTGCGATCGAGGGGGCAGATACGCAGTATTTT	CASSAIEGADTQYF
NA	TRBV12-1	TRBJ1-4	NA	TGTGCCAGCAGCCCTCCGGGAACTAATGAAAAACTGTTTTTT	CASSPPGTNEKLFF
NA	TRBV19	TRBJ1-5	NA	TGTGCCAGTTCGGGGGAGGCAGAGATTAGCAATCAGCCCCAGCATTTT	CASSGEAEISNQPQHF
NA	TRBV19	TRBJ1-6	NA	TGTGCCAGTAGTATAGCACAGCTTAATTCACCCCTCCACTTT	CASSIAQLNSPLHF
once	TRBV4-3	TRBJ2-5	NA	TGCGCCAGCAGCCTTACGCGGGGCCGCGAGACCCAGTACTTC	CASSLTRGRETQYF
NA	TRBV11-2	TRBJ2-1	TRBD1	TGTGCCAGCGCCCAGGACAGGGATATCAACAATGAGCAGTTCTTC	CASAQDRDINNEQFF
NA	TRBV6-5	TRBJ2-1	TRBD2	TGTGCCAGCCGCCTCGGAACTAGCGGCTACAATGAGCAGTTCTTC	CASRLGTSGYNEQFF
NA	TRBV7-2	TRBJ1-2	NA	TGTGCCAGCAGCTTAGCGCCACGGGGTGGCGGCTACACCTTC	CASSLAPRGGGYTF
few	TRBV19	TRBJ1-5	TRBD1	TGTGCCAGTATGTTGAGTGGTAAGCCAGGGGGAAATCAGCCCCAGCATTTT	CASMLSGKPGGNQPQHF
NA	TRBV7-9	TRBJ2-7	TRBD1	TGTGCCAGCAGCCCCCGGGACAGGGGGGTGCCCGAGCAGTACTTC	CASSPRDRGVPEQYF
NA	TRBV10-3	TRBJ1-6	NA	TGTGCCATCAGTGAGTCGTCGGGGAGCTCCTATAATTCACCCCTCCACTTT	CAISESSGSSYNSPLHF
NA	TRBV9	TRBJ2-1	NA	TGTGCCAGCAGCGTAGCCTTTCAGAATGAGCAGTTCTTC	CASSVAFQNEQFF
few	TRBV18	TRBJ2-7	NA	TGTGCCAGCTCGCCGCCGGGGGAGGTAGGCGAGCAGTACTTC	CASSPPGEVGEQYF
NA	TRBV15	TRBJ1-2	TRBD1	TGTGCCACCACGCAGGGGGATTACTATGGCTACACCTTC	CATTQGDYYGYTF
NA	TRBV4-1	TRBJ1-3	NA	TGCGCCAGCAGCCAAGAGGGGGCCGTAAACACCATATATTTT	CASSQEGAVNTIYF
once	TRBV10-3	TRBJ1-1	NA	TGTGCCATCAGTGAAAGAAGACAGGCGAACACTGAAGCTTTCTTT	CAISERRQANTEAFF
NA	TRBV10-3	TRBJ2-7	TRBD1	TGTGCCATCAGTGAGGCAGCCGGGACAGGGGAATACGAGCAGTACTTC	CAISEAAGTGEYEQYF
NA	TRBV5-4	TRBJ2-7	NA	TGTGCCAGCAGCTTGGGGCAGGGGGGTGTTAGCGAGCAGTACTTC	CASSLGQGGVSEQYF
NA	TRBV27	TRBJ1-5	NA	TGTGCCAGCAGTTACGGTAGCAATCAGCCCCAGCATTTT	CASSYGSNQPQHF
many	TRBV11-2	TRBJ2-7	NA	TGTGCCAGCAGCGGAGGTAACTCCTACGAGCAGTACTTC	CASSGGNSYEQYF
NA	TRBV12-3/TRBV12-4	TRBJ1-2	NA	TGTGCCAGCAGAAGGGGGGGGGATGGCTACACCTTC	CASRRGGDGYTF
once	TRBV29-1	TRBJ2-2	TRBD2	TGCAGCGTGGAGCGGGGGACCGGGGAGCTGTTTTTT	CSVERGTGELFF
NA	TRBV6-2/TRBV6-3	TRBJ1-3	TRBD1	TGTGCCAGCAGCTCCGGACCGGGACAGTGGGGCGAAGGAAACACCATATATTTT	CASSSGPGQWGEGNTIYF
NA	TRBV11-2	TRBJ1-5	TRBD1	TGTGCCAGCAGTGAGGACAAGGGGGCTAGCAATCAGCCCCAGCATTTT	CASSEDKGASNQPQHF
NA	TRBV2	TRBJ1-2	NA	TGTGCCAGGAATCGAGGAGGCCGGGCCTATGGCTACACCTTC	CARNRGGRAYGYTF
NA	TRBV23-1	TRBJ2-3	NA	TGCGCCAGCAGTCAATCCGTCAGAACAGCCCAAGATACGCAGTATTTT	CASSQSVRTAQDTQYF
once	TRBV7-9	TRBJ2-1	TRBD2	TGTGCCAGCAGCTCCCCTAGCGGGGGGTCCTACAATGAGCAGTTCTTC	CASSSPSGGSYNEQFF
NA	TRBV24-1	TRBJ2-3	NA	TGTGCCACCAGTCCCGGGGGAGCTAGCACAGATACGCAGTATTTT	CATSPGGASTDTQYF
NA	TRBV6-1	TRBJ1-1	TRBD1	TGTGCCAGCAGTGAGCCGCAGGGGGCGCGTACTGAAGCTTTCTTT	CASSEPQGARTEAFF
NA	TRBV3-1/TRBV3-2	TRBJ2-1	TRBD2	TGTGCCAGCAGCCAATTGGGAACGGGACTAGCGGGGGAAAGCTCCTACAATGAGCAGTTCTTC	CASSQLGTGLAGESSYNEQFF
NA	TRBV27	TRBJ1-3	NA	TGTGCCAGCGTGAGGGGTGGGGGGACTGGAAACACCATATATTTT	CASVRGGGTGNTIYF
NA	TRBV19	TRBJ2-1	NA	TGTGCCAGTAGTCCCCTAGGCAATGAGCAGTTCTTC	CASSPLGNEQFF
NA	TRBV30	TRBJ2-5	TRBD2	TGTGCCTGGAGTACGGGAGCGGGGGGGGTCTTCGGGACCCAATACTTC	CAWSTGAGGVFGTQYF
few	TRBV4-1	TRBJ2-7	TRBD1	TGCGCCAGCAGCCAAAGGACAGGGCCTTCCTACGAGCAGTACTTC	CASSQRTGPSYEQYF
NA	TRBV19	TRBJ1-1	TRBD1	TGTGCCAGTAAGACAGGGGTGAACACTGAAGCTTTCTTT	CASKTGVNTEAFF
NA	TRBV6-2/TRBV6-3	TRBJ1-1	TRBD1	TGTGCCAGCAGTATCCGGACAGGCTTCATGAACACTGAAGCTTTCTTT	CASSIRTGFMNTEAFF
few	TRBV6-5	TRBJ2-1	TRBD2	TGTGCCAGCCAACTAGCGGGGGTGCACAATGAGCAGTTCTTC	CASQLAGVHNEQFF
NA	TRBV25-1	TRBJ2-5	NA	TGTGCCAGCAGTGGAAGGACATCCCCGTCCCAAGAGACCCAGTACTTC	CASSGRTSPSQETQYF
NA	TRBV12-3/TRBV12-4	TRBJ1-5	NA	TGTGCCAGCAGTTCCTCAGGGGATCAGCCCCAGCATTTT	CASSSSGDQPQHF
NA	TRBV7-2	TRBJ2-7	NA	TGTGCCAGCAGCTTCACAGGGTCCGACGAGCAGTACTTC	CASSFTGSDEQYF
NA	TRBV18	TRBJ1-1	NA	TGTGCCAGCTCACCTGGGGGAGGGGCGCTCGGCACTGAAGCTTTCTTT	CASSPGGGALGTEAFF
NA	TRBV4-2	TRBJ2-5	TRBD2	TGTGCCAGCAGCCAACCTTCTAGCGGGGGCCTATTGGAGACCCAGTACTTC	CASSQPSSGGLLETQYF
few	TRBV4-2	TRBJ1-2	NA	TGTGCCAGCAGCCAAGCCCTACTGAGCCGAAGCGGGGGCTACACCTTC	CASSQALLSRSGGYTF
NA	TRBV28	TRBJ1-1	NA	TGTGCCAGCAGTTTACCCGCCCCCCCGGGGATTCACACTGAAGCTTTCTTT	CASSLPAPPGIHTEAFF
NA	TRBV27	TRBJ2-7	TRBD1	TGTGCCAGCAGTCTATTGGGACAGGGGTACCACGAGCAGTACTTC	CASSLLGQGYHEQYF
NA	TRBV11-2	TRBJ1-1	NA	TGTGCCAGCAGCTCCCTCCGGAACAGAGAGAACACTGAAGCTTTCTTT	CASSSLRNRENTEAFF
NA	TRBV10-3	TRBJ1-5	TRBD1	TGTGCCATCCAGGGGGCAAACGGCAATCAGCCCCAGCATTTT	CAIQGANGNQPQHF
NA	TRBV7-9	TRBJ1-2	NA	TGTGCCAGCAGCTTAGAAGGAGTGGGGGCAGGAAAAGAAAACTATGGCTACACCTTC	CASSLEGVGAGKENYGYTF
NA	TRBV20-1	TRBJ2-1	TRBD1	TGCAGTGCTAGTTCACCAGGGGGCGCAGTTAAAGGCAATGAGCAGTTCTTC	CSASSPGGAVKGNEQFF
once	TRBV15	TRBJ1-4	TRBD1	TGTGCCACCAGCAGCGTAATACAGGGGGCGGACGAAAAACTGTTTTTT	CATSSVIQGADEKLFF
few	TRBV6-2/TRBV6-3	TRBJ1-1	NA	TGTGCCAGCAGTTACCTAACTCCCGGGAATAGGGCTTTCTTT	CASSYLTPGNRAFF
NA	TRBV6-5	TRBJ1-5	NA	TGTGCCTTAGGGGATTACCAGCCCCAGCATTTT	CALGDYQPQHF
once	TRBV5-1	TRBJ2-7	TRBD1	TGCGCCAGCAGCTTGACCTTCCAGTCACGGGACAGCCACTCCCAAGAGCAGTACTTC	CASSLTFQSRDSHSQEQYF
NA	TRBV6-1	TRBJ1-2	TRBD1	TGTGCCAGCAGTGAAGGGGACAGGGGCTATGGCTACACCTTC	CASSEGDRGYGYTF
NA	TRBV11-3	TRBJ2-5	TRBD2	TGTGCCAGCAGCCCGGGGGGGTACGAGACCCAGTACTTC	CASSPGGYETQYF